The 29 T cell receptor beta chains reported below all come from one sample, sequenced in a study of T cells in narcolepsy. This table comes from immunoSEQ multiplex PCR, and its TCRdb copy is limited to in-frame clones, with some not included. This sample carries about 22,000 clones, around 80% of them seen once, and the ten largest clones take roughly 4%. Sequencing was carried out using memory (CD45RA-) CD4+ T cells from blood. These TCRs come from a human donor in good health.

This clone came up once. The CDR3, as DNA: TGTGCCAGCAGAGCGGGGGCTCCTTACGAGCAGTACTTC. Encoded protein: CASRAGAPYEQYF. The rearrangement joins TRBV6-5 to TRBJ2-7, with 8 bases that match TRBD2. V lost 6 bases to trimming and J lost 4 bases; unmatched junction nucleotides: 5. Germline loops: CDR1 MNHEY, CDR2 SVGAGI. This CDR3 is built from 13 residues.

This chain connects TRBV6-5 to TRBJ2-5, with D perhaps given as TRBD1 or TRBD2 (6 bases each). The CDR3 loop spans 15 amino acids. Trimming stripped 5 bases from V and 5 bases from J, with 18 bases between. The germline V gene has CDR1 MNHEY and CDR2 SVGAGI. CDR3 sequence reads: CASSPQGGQWETQYF. CDR3 sequence (DNA): TGTGCCAGCAGTCCACAGGGAGGTCAGTGGGAGACCCAGTACTTC.

This clone has a single count. This rearrangement joins TRBV19 to TRBJ1-6, with TRBD1 matching 7 bases. V lost 5 bases and J lost 5; bases outside the gene matches: 3. Germline CDR1 LNHDA, CDR2 SQIVND (reference sequence). This CDR3 region has 14 residues. Here the CDR3 DNA reads TGTGCCAGTAGTCTGGGACAGAATAATTCACCCCTCCACTTT. The encoded protein is CASSLGQNNSPLHF.

On this clone itself: Other DNA sequences in the sample encode the same CDR3. The J gene is TRBJ1-6, the V gene TRBV27, with D uncertain. V was pared by 3 bases and J by 6 bases, with 3 bases between. CDR3 length: 12 residues. CDR1 and CDR2 from the germline V gene are MNHEY and SMNVEV (reference sequence). CDR3 in amino acids: CASSFANSPLHF. As DNA, the CDR3 is TGTGCCAGCAGTTTCGCTAATTCACCCCTCCACTTT.

This clone was detected only once. The rearrangement links TRBV4-2 to TRBJ2-7, with D unclear. The V end was cut by 1 base, the J end by 0 bases, with 10 bases between. Per the germline V gene, CDR1 is LGHNA and CDR2 is YNFKEQ. CDR3 length equals 15 residues. The CDR3 nucleotides read TGTGCCAGCAGCCAAGCGTCAGAGACCTCCTACGAGCAGTACTTC. It encodes CASSQASETSYEQYF.

The chain uses TRBV5-1 and TRBJ2-7; 7 bases agree with TRBD1. Trimming cost V 0 bases and J 2 bases; bases outside gene matches: 5. This CDR3 has 15 residues. Germline V gives CDR1 SGHRS, CDR2 YFSETQ. The CDR3 bases are TGCGCCAGCAGCTTGGGGGCAGGGGGTACCTACGAGCAGTACTTC. Its translation is CASSLGAGGTYEQYF.

By share, this clone counts as medium-sized. This chain connects TRBV4-3 to TRBJ2-3; tentative D call: TRBD2 (5 bases). This CDR3 comprises 16 residues. Germline V gene data show CDR1 as LGHNA and CDR2 as YSLEER. Trimming stripped 1 base from V and 5 bases from J, with 16 bases between. CDR3 DNA: TGCGCCAGCAGCCAAGGGCACCGCGGAGGAAGAGATACGCAGTATTTT. This encodes CASSQGHRGGRDTQYF.

The genes are TRBV27 and TRBJ1-6, with a tentative D call TRBD1 (5 bases). Per germline, CDR1 MNHEY and CDR2 SMNVEV (reference sequence). The ends were cut back, 2 bases at V and 7 bases at J, with 24 bases in the middle. The CDR3 has 19 residues. This CDR3 reads CASSLRTGARGAHNSPLHF. The CDR3 region has the DNA TGTGCCAGCAGTTTACGAACTGGGGCACGAGGGGCGCACAATTCACCCCTCCACTTT.

This clone was counted between two and nine times. The chain is built from TRBV5-8 and TRBJ1-2, with TRBD1 matching 7 bases. V lost 1 base to trimming and J lost 5 bases; unmatched junction nucleotides: 8. The CDR3 covers 15 residues. Germline V gene sequence: CDR1 SGHTS, CDR2 YDEGEE. CDR3 sequence: CASSLTGALRYGYTF. In DNA form, the CDR3 reads TGTGCCAGCAGCTTGACAGGGGCCCTACGGTATGGCTACACCTTC.

The rearrangement links TRBV29-1 to TRBJ2-5; 15 bases match TRBD2. Germline lookup yields CDR1 SQVTM and CDR2 ANQGSEA. The junction had 11 bases not matched to a gene; V was cut back by 7 bases and J by 5 bases. The CDR3 sequence is 16 residues long. The CDR3 DNA follows: TGCAGCGCCGGGCCCCCCGGGACTAGCGGGGGGGAGACCCAGTACTTC. As protein: CSAGPPGTSGGETQYF.

The rearrangement links TRBV18 to TRBJ1-1; 10 bases align to TRBD1. J was trimmed by 7 bases and V by 3 bases; bases with no gene match: 5. From germline, CDR1 is KGHSH and CDR2 LQKENI. This CDR3 has 14 residues. CDR3 in amino acids: CASSPPGTGVEAFF. The CDR3, as DNA: TGTGCCAGCTCACCGCCCGGGACAGGGGTTGAAGCTTTCTTT. Based on the CDR3 plus reference TRBV18 and TRBJ1-1, the full variable domain is NAGVMQNPRHLVRRRGQEARLRCSPMKGHSHVYWYRQLPEEGLKFMVYLQKENIIDESGMPKERFSAEFPKEGPSILRIQQVVRGDSAAYFCASSPPGTGVEAFFGQGTRLTVV.

The chain employs TRBV7-2 and TRBJ1-1; D call uncertain. V lost 4 bases and J lost 4, with 4 bases in between. Germline CDR1 SGHTA, CDR2 FQGNSA. The CDR3 length is 11 residues. This CDR3 is CASSWGTEAFF. CDR3 coding DNA: TGTGCCAGCAGCTGGGGCACTGAAGCTTTCTTT.

The rearrangement links TRBV5-1 to TRBJ1-2; possibly TRBD1 for D (6 bases). CDR1 is SGHRS, CDR2 YFSETQ, per germline. V was pared by 4 bases and J by 0 bases, with 19 bases between. The CDR3 runs to 17 residues. This CDR3 is CASSTGGGGGPNYGYTF. The CDR3 DNA follows: TGCGCCAGCAGCACCGGGGGAGGGGGAGGCCCTAACTATGGCTACACCTTC.

J is TRBJ1-5 and V is TRBV7-9, with D possibly matching TRBD1 (5 bases). Germline V gives CDR1 SEHNR, CDR2 FQNEAQ (reference sequence). The CDR3 covers 13 residues. V gave up 4 bases and J gave up 5 bases, with 9 bases separating them. The DNA of the CDR3 is TGTGCCAGCAGCTACCAAGGGGATCAGCCCCAGCATTTT. This sequence encodes CASSYQGDQPQHF.

This chain links TRBV5-4 with TRBJ2-5; 9 bases align to TRBD1. The CDR3 runs to 17 residues. Germline CDR1 reads SGHNT; CDR2 reads YYREEE (reference sequence). Trimming removed 4 bases from V and 6 bases from J; junction bases left unmatched: 16. The CDR3 here is CASSPAGTGPGRKTQYF. The CDR3 bases are TGTGCCAGCAGCCCCGCCGGGACAGGGCCAGGGAGGAAGACCCAGTACTTC.

The chain joins TRBV18 to TRBJ2-4; D could derive from TRBD1 or TRBD2 (5 bases each). In germline, CDR1 is KGHSH, CDR2 LQKENI. The CDR3 length is 15 residues. Trimming left V 11 bases short and J 0 bases short, with 17 bases between. The chain's CDR3 is CALLGPGLAKNIQYF. The CDR3 DNA is TGTGCCCTTCTAGGGCCGGGGCTAGCCAAAAACATTCAGTACTTC.

The chain carries TRBV6-6 and TRBJ2-2; TRBD1 matches at 10 bases. CDR1 is MNHNY, CDR2 SVGAGI, per germline (reference sequence). The CDR3 is 16 amino acids. The V segment lost 4 bases and the J segment 5 bases; nucleotides outside the gene matches: 7. Written as DNA, the CDR3 is TGTGCCAGCAGTTCCGTTCGGACAGGGGGGACCGGGGAGCTGTTTTTT. Its protein product is CASSSVRTGGTGELFF.

The rearrangement joins TRBV6-5 to TRBJ1-2, with 11 bases matching TRBD1. With 4 bases clipped from V and 4 bases from J, the junction kept 5 bases outside the gene matches. The V gene's germline CDR1 is MNHEY and CDR2 SVGAGI. This CDR3 spans 15 amino acids. In DNA form, the CDR3 reads TGTGCCAGCAGTTCAAGGACAGGGGGCAGCTATGGCTACACCTTC. Its translation is CASSSRTGGSYGYTF.

The chain links TRBV2 to TRBJ2-3; TRBD1 is a possible D gene (6 bases). CDR3 length: 15 residues. Trimming shortened V by 2 bases and J by 2 bases, and 11 bases separated the two germline ends. The germline V gene encodes CDR1 SNHLY and CDR2 FYNNEI. The chain's CDR3 is CASSELDSLTDTQYF. The CDR3 region has the DNA TGTGCCAGCAGTGAATTGGACAGCCTCACAGATACGCAGTATTTT. Using reference TRBV2 and TRBJ2-3 for the parts outside the CDR3, the full variable domain is EPEVTQTPSHQVTQMGQEVILRCVPISNHLYFYWYRQILGQKVEFLVSFYNNEISEKSEIFDDQFSVERPDGSNFTLKIRSTKLEDSAMYFCASSELDSLTDTQYFGPGTRLTVL.

To note about this clone: Additional DNA sequences in this sample encode the identical CDR3. This chain connects TRBV10-1 to TRBJ2-3; 12 bases match TRBD1. V lost 5 bases to trimming and J lost 4 bases; unmatched junction nucleotides: 4. From germline, CDR1 is WNHNN and CDR2 SYGVQD (reference sequence). CDR3 size: 15 residues. The CDR3 loop reads CASSTGTGGADTQYF. The CDR3 DNA is TGCGCCAGCAGTACGGGGACAGGGGGCGCAGATACGCAGTATTTT.

V usage is TRBV25-1 and J usage is TRBJ2-1, with 10 positions matching TRBD2. This CDR3 spans 15 amino acids. Unmatched junction bases numbered 6, after V lost 2 bases and J lost 8 bases. Germline lookup yields CDR1 MGHDK and CDR2 SYGVNS. The CDR3 region has the DNA TGTGCCAGCAGTGAAAGGCTAGCGGGGGTGGATGAGCAGTTCTTC. This sequence encodes CASSERLAGVDEQFF.

The rearrangement links TRBV5-1 to TRBJ2-5; possibly TRBD2 for D (6 bases). This CDR3 has 13 residues. Germline loops: CDR1 SGHRS, CDR2 YFSETQ. The V and J ends lost 5 bases and 1 base respectively, with 9 bases between them. This CDR3 reads CASREGSQETQYF. DNA of the CDR3: TGCGCCAGCAGGGAGGGGAGCCAAGAGACCCAGTACTTC.

The chain has TRBV29-1 and TRBJ1-3; D remains unclear. Germline values: CDR1 SQVTM, CDR2 ANQGSEA. This CDR3 has 14 amino acids. The V and J ends lost 4 bases and 0 bases respectively, with 10 bases between them. The CDR3 loop reads CSVGWAGSGNTIYF. The CDR3 nucleotides read TGCAGCGTTGGATGGGCCGGCTCTGGAAACACCATATATTTT.

With respect to this clone: This same CDR3 is encoded by further DNA sequences in the sample. The V and J genes are TRBV7-9 and TRBJ2-1; 9 nucleotides match TRBD2. The germline V gene encodes CDR1 SEHNR and CDR2 FQNEAQ (reference sequence). The CDR3 consists of 15 residues. Trimming took 4 bases from V and 3 from J; bases not matched to a gene: 4. CDR3 nucleotides: TGTGCCAGCAGCTCCCCAGCGGGGGGCTACAATGAGCAGTTCTTC. Its protein product is CASSSPAGGYNEQFF.

The chain combines TRBV6-5 with TRBJ2-5; the D call may be TRBD1 or TRBD2 (7 bases each). The CDR3 consists of 15 residues. V was trimmed by 6 bases and J by 5 bases, leaving 19 bases between them. In germline, CDR1 is MNHEY, CDR2 SVGAGI. The CDR3 DNA reads as TGTGCCAGCAGAGAGACAGGGAGGGATGGGGAGACCCAGTACTTC. It codes for CASRETGRDGETQYF.

The chain is built from TRBV5-4 and TRBJ2-1, with D possibly matching TRBD2 (6 bases). The CDR3 is 16 amino acids. Trimming stripped 4 bases from V and 0 bases from J, with 14 bases between. The V gene's germline CDR1 is SGHNT and CDR2 YYREEE (reference sequence). The CDR3, as DNA: TGTGCCAGCAGCCAAGGGACTTCCTTCTCCTACAATGAGCAGTTCTTC. Protein: CASSQGTSFSYNEQFF.

The CDR3 reads CASSVAPGTLSGNTIYF. The CDR3 DNA reads as TGTGCCAGCAGCGTAGCCCCAGGGACCCTCTCTGGAAACACCATATATTTT. The chain links TRBV9 to TRBJ1-3; D is perhaps TRBD1 (5 bases). The CDR3 is made up of 17 amino acids. Trimming removed 0 bases at V and 0 bases at J, with 13 bases between. CDR1 SGDLS and CDR2 YYNGEE come from the germline V gene.

V is TRBV7-2 and J is TRBJ1-3; D is unresolved. Germline CDR1 SGHTA, CDR2 FQGNSA. V was pared by 1 base and J by 0 bases, with 4 bases between. The length of the CDR3 is 14 residues. The CDR3 is CASSLGDSGNTIYF. For the CDR3, the DNA is TGTGCCAGCAGCTTAGGGGACTCTGGAAACACCATATATTTT.

This chain connects TRBV15 to TRBJ2-1; 9 bases match TRBD2. The J segment lost 9 bases and the V segment lost 2 bases, leaving 5 bases of the junction unmatched. The CDR3 has 14 residues. Per germline, CDR1 LNHNV and CDR2 YYDKDF (reference sequence). CDR3 DNA sequence: TGTGCCACCAGCAGACACCTAGCGGGGAGTGAGCAGTTCTTC. Its protein is CATSRHLAGSEQFF.